Following are 30 T cell receptor beta chains from one sample sequenced in a study of shared clonotypes between healthy human individuals. Using immunoSEQ multiplex PCR, the repertoire was profiled, and TCRdb retains in-frame clones only, with some absent. The repertoire holds over a million clones, with roughly 98.5% as singletons. The material sequenced was naive CD4+ T cells sorted from blood. The subset: CD45RA+ positively selected. These TCRs come from a man aged 30-40 years in good health.

The chain couples TRBV6-1 to TRBJ2-1; weak D call: TRBD2 (6 bases). CDR3 length equals 15 residues. Trimming took off 2 bases at V and 1 base at J, with 9 bases between the two ends. Germline CDR1 MNHNS, CDR2 SASEGT. This CDR3 reads CASSELARSYNEQFF. DNA of the CDR3: TGTGCCAGCAGTGAACTAGCGAGGTCCTACAATGAGCAGTTCTTC.

V gene TRBV15 combines with J gene TRBJ2-5; the D is unclear. Germline V lookup: CDR1 LNHNV, CDR2 YYDKDF (reference sequence). V lost 1 base, J lost 4 bases, and 10 bases lay in between. The CDR3 runs to 14 residues. CDR3 sequence: CATSRGGWGETQYF. The CDR3, as DNA: TGTGCCACCAGCAGAGGCGGCTGGGGAGAGACCCAGTACTTC.

In regard to this clone: The sample holds other DNA sequences that translate to the same CDR3. The rearrangement uses TRBV18 and TRBJ2-5, with D hard to call. V lost 2 bases, J lost 2 bases, and 6 bases lay in between. Germline assignment: CDR1 KGHSH and CDR2 LQKENI. This CDR3 contains 13 residues. The CDR3 loop reads CASSPDRQETQYF. CDR3 coding DNA: TGTGCCAGCTCACCAGACCGACAAGAGACCCAGTACTTC. The variable domain in full, completed from reference TRBV18 and TRBJ2-5, reads NAGVMQNPRHLVRRRGQEARLRCSPMKGHSHVYWYRQLPEEGLKFMVYLQKENIIDESGMPKERFSAEFPKEGPSILRIQQVVRGDSAAYFCASSPDRQETQYFGPGTRLLVL.

Worth noting for this clone: Other nucleotide sequences in the sample specify the same CDR3. V and J are TRBV5-1 and TRBJ1-1, with 7 bases matching TRBD1. V was pared by 2 bases and J by 4 bases, with 2 bases of the junction left unmatched. Germline loops: CDR1 SGHRS, CDR2 YFSETQ. The CDR3 contains 13 residues. CDR3 DNA sequence: TGCGCCAGCAGCTTTACAGGGGCCACTGAAGCTTTCTTT. This sequence encodes CASSFTGATEAFF.

The chain joins TRBV11-2 to TRBJ2-5; TRBD2 agrees at 11 bases. The V segment lost 3 bases and the J segment 2 bases; nucleotides outside the gene matches: 2. Germline V gene sequence: CDR1 SGHAT, CDR2 FQNNGV. The CDR3 is 15 amino acids. The CDR3 spells CASSFLAGGQETQYF. The CDR3 DNA sequence: TGTGCCAGCAGCTTTCTAGCGGGAGGACAAGAGACCCAGTACTTC.

The V gene is TRBV5-1, the J gene TRBJ2-7; TRBD2 might be the D (6 bases). V was shortened by 3 bases and J by 2 bases, with 12 bases between the two germline ends. Per germline, CDR1 SGHRS and CDR2 YFSETQ. The CDR3 loop spans 14 amino acids. CDR3 sequence: CASSSLAGAYEQYF. The CDR3 bases are TGCGCCAGCAGCTCACTAGCAGGAGCCTACGAGCAGTACTTC.

The J gene is TRBJ2-2, the V gene TRBV5-1, with D possibly being TRBD1 or TRBD2 (5 bases each). This CDR3 region has 18 residues. V gave up 4 bases and J gave up 0 bases, with 19 bases separating them. In germline, CDR1 is SGHRS, CDR2 YFSETQ. The CDR3: CASSVLQSGAANTGELFF. CDR3 DNA: TGCGCCAGCAGCGTCCTACAATCCGGGGCAGCGAACACCGGGGAGCTGTTTTTT.

The chain carries TRBV6-1 and TRBJ1-4; no clear D gene. There are 12 residues in the CDR3. Germline V gene lookup returns CDR1 MNHNS and CDR2 SASEGT. The germline V and J ends were trimmed by 8 bases and 5 bases, with 9 bases remaining between them. CDR3 nucleotides: TGTGCCAGCCGAGCCGGAAATGAAAAACTGTTTTTT. Translated, it gives CASRAGNEKLFF.

The rearrangement links TRBV7-2 to TRBJ1-5; D not resolved. Trimming pared 5 bases from V and 5 bases from J, leaving 10 bases between. This CDR3 has 13 amino acids. Germline assignment: CDR1 SGHTA and CDR2 FQGNSA. CDR3 in amino acids: CASSPIRDQPQHF. Written as DNA, the CDR3 is TGTGCCAGCAGCCCGATCAGAGATCAGCCCCAGCATTTT. Combining the CDR3 with reference TRBV7-2 and TRBJ1-5 gives the whole variable domain GAGVSQSPSNKVTEKGKDVELRCDPISGHTALYWYRQSLGQGLEFLIYFQGNSAPDKSGLPSDRFSAERTGGSVSTLTIQRTQQEDSAVYLCASSPIRDQPQHFGDGTRLSIL.

This chain joins TRBV29-1 and TRBJ2-7, with TRBD1 identical over 8 bases. The V segment lost 4 bases and the J segment 6 bases; nucleotides outside the gene matches: 5. Germline CDR1 reads SQVTM; CDR2 reads ANQGSEA. The CDR3 is 12 residues long. CDR3 residues: CSVVGRGREQYF. CDR3 bases: TGCAGCGTTGTTGGCAGGGGGCGCGAGCAGTACTTC.

The genes are TRBV28 and TRBJ2-1, with 14 nucleotides matching TRBD2. The CDR3 length is 14 residues. J lost 12 bases, V lost 6 bases, and 7 bases had no gene match. The V gene's germline CDR1 is MDHEN and CDR2 SYDVKM. CDR3 bases: TGTGCCAGCAGAACGACTAGCGGGAGGGCCGGGCAGTTCTTC. Its translation is CASRTTSGRAGQFF.

The CDR3 here is CASSSGQGAGIYTEAFF. The CDR3 DNA reads TGCGCCAGCAGCAGCGGACAGGGGGCAGGGATATACACTGAAGCTTTCTTT. This rearrangement joins TRBV5-1 to TRBJ1-1, with 11 bases that match TRBD1. Germline CDR1 SGHRS, CDR2 YFSETQ. The V segment lost 4 bases and the J segment 3 bases; nucleotides outside the gene matches: 11. This CDR3 is 17 amino acids long.

The chain has TRBV28 and TRBJ2-7; D remains ambiguous. Germline CDR1 is MDHEN and CDR2 is SYDVKM. The V end lost 3 bases, the J end lost 4 bases, and 16 bases lay between the germline ends. This CDR3 spans 15 amino acids. The CDR3 DNA is TGTGCCAGCAGTTTCCCCGGAAGATTGGCATACGAGCAGTACTTC. It encodes CASSFPGRLAYEQYF.

V and J are TRBV5-1 and TRBJ2-5; 12 bases agree with TRBD2. From germline, CDR1 is SGHRS and CDR2 YFSETQ. Trimming cost V 4 bases and J 5 bases; bases outside gene matches: 6. CDR3 length: 15 amino acids. CDR3: CASSPLGTSGETQYF. The DNA for the CDR3 is TGCGCCAGCAGCCCTCTGGGGACTAGCGGGGAGACCCAGTACTTC.

The rearrangement uses TRBV2 and TRBJ1-2, with D perhaps TRBD1 (6 bases). There are 14 residues in the CDR3. CDR1 is SNHLY and CDR2 is FYNNEI in the germline V gene. Trimming shortened V by 0 bases and J by 12 bases, and 17 bases separated the two germline ends. CDR3 sequence (DNA): TGTGCCAGCAGTGAAGCGCGAGGTGGGGGCGCGGACACCTTC. This gives the protein CASSEARGGGADTF.

The V call is TRBV25-1, the J call TRBJ2-7; possibly TRBD1 for D (6 bases). The CDR3 contains 14 residues. Between the trimmed V and J ends, which lost 6 bases and 3 bases, there was a span of 15 bases. Per germline, CDR1 MGHDK and CDR2 SYGVNS. CDR3 amino acids: CASSPTGLYYEQYF. DNA for the CDR3: TGTGCCAGCAGCCCAACAGGGCTTTACTACGAGCAGTACTTC.

This chain joins TRBV19 and TRBJ2-7; no clear D gene. The CDR3 length is 15 residues. CDR1 and CDR2 (germline): LNHDA, SQIVND (reference sequence). The ends were cut back, 2 bases at V and 0 bases at J, with 11 bases in the middle. DNA for the CDR3: TGTGCCAGTAGTATAAGTCCGGCCTTCTCCTACGAGCAGTACTTC. It specifies CASSISPAFSYEQYF.

The J gene is TRBJ2-2, the V gene TRBV28; TRBD2 matches 12 bases. The V gene end was trimmed by 5 bases and the J gene end by 5 bases; junction bases not matched to a gene: 6. Germline V CDR1 and CDR2: MDHEN, SYDVKM. CDR3 length: 16 residues. CDR3 coding DNA: TGTGCCAGCAGTCCCTGGACTAGCGGGAAGACCGGGGAGCTGTTTTTT. Translated, it gives CASSPWTSGKTGELFF.

This chain uses TRBV5-6 with TRBJ2-7; TRBD2 matches 8 bases. In germline, CDR1 is SGHDT, CDR2 YYEEEE. V shed 0 bases and J 1 base; nucleotides not matched to a gene: 6. CDR3 size: 16 residues. This CDR3 is CASSLEARGASYEQYF. CDR3 coding DNA: TGTGCCAGCAGCTTGGAAGCGCGGGGGGCTTCCTACGAGCAGTACTTC. Drawing the rest from reference TRBV5-6 and TRBJ2-7, the complete variable domain is DAGVTQSPTHLIKTRGQQVTLRCSPKSGHDTVSWYQQALGQGPQFIFQYYEEEERQRGNFPDRFSGHQFPNYSSELNVNALLLGDSALYLCASSLEARGASYEQYFGPGTRLTVT.

The chain recombines TRBV18 with TRBJ2-3, with 10 bases fitting TRBD2. The V gene end was trimmed by 4 bases and the J gene end by 1 base; junction bases not matched to a gene: 2. The CDR3 is 15 residues long. Germline lookup yields CDR1 KGHSH and CDR2 LQKENI. CDR3 DNA sequence: TGTGCCAGCTCACGAAGCGGGGGGGGCACAGATACGCAGTATTTT. Translating gives CASSRSGGGTDTQYF.

The chain links TRBV10-3 to TRBJ1-5; D is ambiguous. This CDR3 is 14 amino acids long. V lost 0 bases, J lost 5 bases, and 8 bases lay in between. Germline values: CDR1 ENHRY, CDR2 SYGVKD. This CDR3 reads CAISESSGDQPQHF. In DNA form, the CDR3 reads TGTGCCATCAGTGAGTCTAGCGGAGATCAGCCCCAGCATTTT.

This chain joins TRBV19 and TRBJ2-7; 13 positions agree with TRBD2. The CDR3 is 16 residues long. V lost 4 bases to trimming and J lost 0 bases; unmatched junction nucleotides: 3. Germline V gives CDR1 LNHDA, CDR2 SQIVND (reference sequence). CDR3 protein: CASSTLAGGPSYEQYF. The CDR3 nucleotides read TGTGCCAGTAGTACACTAGCGGGAGGGCCCTCCTACGAGCAGTACTTC. Full variable domain (missing parts from reference TRBV19 and TRBJ2-7): DGGITQSPKYLFRKEGQNVTLSCEQNLNHDAMYWYRQDPGQGLRLIYYSQIVNDFQKGDIAEGYSVSREKKESFPLTVTSAQKNPTAFYLCASSTLAGGPSYEQYFGPGTRLTVT.

The J gene is TRBJ1-2, the V gene TRBV27; TRBD1 agrees at 8 bases. The CDR3 sequence is 13 residues long. From germline, CDR1 is MNHEY and CDR2 SMNVEV (reference sequence). The V gene end was trimmed by 8 bases and the J gene end by 5 bases; junction bases not matched to a gene: 7. CDR3 sequence reads: CASAGQGGYGYTF. The CDR3 coding sequence is TGTGCCAGCGCAGGACAGGGCGGGTATGGCTACACCTTC.

The gene calls are TRBV6-5 and TRBJ2-3, with D tentatively TRBD2 (5 bases). The CDR3 contains 15 residues. CDR1 is MNHEY, CDR2 SVGAGI, per germline. Trimming removed 0 bases from V and 6 bases from J, with 13 bases in between. The CDR3 reads CASSYSGVVGDTQYF. The CDR3 bases are TGTGCCAGCAGTTACTCCGGGGTAGTTGGGGATACGCAGTATTTT.

In DNA, the CDR3 is TGTGCCAGTAGTATGCGCCATTATTGGGACAGTAGCAATCAGCCCCAGCATTTT. Its protein is CASSMRHYWDSSNQPQHF. This chain joins TRBV19 and TRBJ1-5; 7 nucleotides agree with TRBD1. From germline, CDR1 is LNHDA and CDR2 SQIVND (reference sequence). The CDR3 length is 18 residues. J lost 0 bases, V lost 3 bases, and 11 bases had no gene match.

This sequence joins TRBV28 and TRBJ1-2; D perhaps matches TRBD1 (6 bases). V lost 5 bases to trimming and J lost 7 bases, with 11 bases between them. The CDR3 extends over 12 amino acids. Germline-derived CDR1 and CDR2 are MDHEN and SYDVKM. CDR3 in amino acids: CASSIPTGGYTF. The CDR3 DNA reads TGTGCCAGCAGTATACCGACAGGTGGCTACACCTTC.

The chain uses TRBV5-1 and TRBJ2-3; 12 bases align to TRBD1. The CDR3 runs to 16 residues. Germline values: CDR1 SGHRS, CDR2 YFSETQ. J gave up 6 bases and V 0 bases, and 5 bases lay outside the gene matches. CDR3 loop: CASSLAGTGGKDTQYF. CDR3 nucleotides: TGCGCCAGCAGCTTGGCCGGGACAGGGGGCAAGGATACGCAGTATTTT. The whole variable domain, remainder taken from reference TRBV5-1 and TRBJ2-3, is KAGVTQTPRYLIKTRGQQVTLSCSPISGHRSVSWYQQTPGQGLQFLFEYFSETQRNKGNFPGRFSGRQFSNSRSEMNVSTLELGDSALYLCASSLAGTGGKDTQYFGPGTRLTVL.

The chain combines TRBV9 with TRBJ2-7; D gene ambiguous. CDR1 is SGDLS and CDR2 is YYNGEE in the germline V gene. V lost 0 bases to trimming and J lost 2 bases, with 12 bases between them. CDR3 length equals 15 residues. CDR3 in DNA: TGTGCCAGCAGCGTAGAGCCAGGTTCAACCTACGAGCAGTACTTC. As protein: CASSVEPGSTYEQYF. The full variable domain, with the rest looked up from reference TRBV9 and TRBJ2-7, is DSGVTQTPKHLITATGQRVTLRCSPRSGDLSVYWYQQSLDQGLQFLIQYYNGEERAKGNILERFSAQQFPDLHSELNLSSLELGDSALYFCASSVEPGSTYEQYFGPGTRLTVT.

V is TRBV25-1 and J is TRBJ1-2, with 8 bases lining up with TRBD1. V lost 4 bases to trimming and J lost 6 bases; unmatched junction nucleotides: 4. The CDR3 length is 13 residues. Per the germline V gene, CDR1 is MGHDK and CDR2 is SYGVNS. CDR3 bases: TGTGCCAGCAGTGCCGCAGGGGGCAATGGCTACACCTTC. Translating it yields CASSAAGGNGYTF.

The gene calls are TRBV19 and TRBJ1-5; a weak D match, TRBD1 (5 bases). Trimming stripped 5 bases from V and 1 base from J, with 12 bases between. CDR3 length equals 15 residues. Germline CDR1 LNHDA, CDR2 SQIVND (reference sequence). The chain's CDR3 is CASSHGGYSNQPQHF. The CDR3 region has the DNA TGTGCCAGTAGTCACGGGGGATACAGCAATCAGCCCCAGCATTTT.